This T cell receptor beta chain was observed in a study of blood T cells in healthy people across ages. The overall study: There was about one barcoded beta molecule captured by template switching per two T cells.

Alongside a J-beta primer mix, a sample-barcoded 5' primer served in a second PCR lasting roughly 7 to 11 cycles. MiXCR, applied by TCRdb to the 5' RACE reads, yields one record per CDR3 protein. The sample gives 790,000 or so distinct CDR3 sequences, roughly 56% of which show up once; 25% to 30% is in the top ten. Germline CDR1 reads SGHAT; CDR2 reads FQDESV (reference sequence). V lost 6 bases to trimming and J lost 5 bases; unmatched junction nucleotides: 10. The CDR3 runs to 15 residues. V gene TRBV11-1 combines with J gene TRBJ2-7; TRBD2 matches at 10 bases. The specimen sequenced was blood. The sequence came from a man aged 40-49 years in good health. The CDR3 DNA reads as TGTGCCAGCAGTTCTAGCGGGAGATCGAAGAACGAGCAGTACTTC. Amino acid sequence: CASSSSGRSKNEQYF. Full variable domain (remainder filled in from reference TRBV11-1 and TRBJ2-7): EAEVAQSPRYKITEKSQAVAFWCDPISGHATLYWYRQILGQGPELLVQFQDESVVDDSQLPKDRFSAERLKGVDSTLKIQPAELGDSAMYLCASSSSGRSKNEQYFGPGTRLTVT.